Listed below are T cell receptor beta chains from one sample, sequenced in a study of cytomegalovirus exposure and HLA in healthy donors. Assay used: immunoSEQ multiplex PCR; TCRdb lists only in-frame clones, some missing. Of tens of thousands of clones listed, around 79% are singletons. The sequenced sample was PBMCs. The receptors shown here come from a man aged 40-49 years in good health and CMV-seronegative. The CDR3 runs from the conserved cysteine through the conserved F or W. The D gene is left open where the match is weak. Size is omitted from some rows. Given values are once, few, many or a class for expanded clones.

.	TRBJ2-7	TRBV30	TRBD1	TGTGCCTGGTCCGGACAGGGGTACGAGCAGTACTTC	CAWSGQGYEQYF
.	TRBJ2-7	TRBV4-2	.	TGTGCCAGCAGCCGATCTCTTAGCGGCCTCTCCTACGAGCAGTACTTC	CASSRSLSGLSYEQYF
.	TRBJ2-1	TRBV29-1	.	TGCAGCGCCGACCCCCTGGCGGAGGGCCTTAACAATGAGCAGTTCTTC	CSADPLAEGLNNEQFF
.	TRBJ2-1	TRBV18	.	TGTGCCAGCTCACCACCTGTACAGCGGCTCCACAATGAGCAGTTCTTC	CASSPPVQRLHNEQFF
.	TRBJ1-2	TRBV27	TRBD1	TGTGCCAGCAGACAGACAGGGGTCTATGGCTACACCTTC	CASRQTGVYGYTF
.	TRBJ2-5	TRBV29-1	TRBD1	TGCAGCGTTGAAGGAACCCCGCGGACAGGGTTTATGGAGACCCAGTACTTC	CSVEGTPRTGFMETQYF
.	TRBJ2-3	TRBV15	TRBD1	TGTGCCACCAGCAGAGAGGGACAGAACACAGATACGCAGTATTTT	CATSREGQNTDTQYF
.	TRBJ1-1	TRBV5-5	.	TGTGCCAGCAGCCGAGGGTTGGGGAACACTGAAGCTTTCTTT	CASSRGLGNTEAFF
.	TRBJ2-3	TRBV28	TRBD2	TGTGCCAGCAGTCGCGATAGCGGGAGTACAGATACGCAGTATTTT	CASSRDSGSTDTQYF
.	TRBJ2-1	TRBV19	.	TGTGCCAGTAGTATAAGTAGTAATAATGAGCAGTTCTTC	CASSISSNNEQFF
.	TRBJ2-7	TRBV5-4	.	TGTGCCAGCAGCCGAGGGGGATACGAGCAGTACTTC	CASSRGGYEQYF
.	TRBJ2-3	TRBV29-1	.	TGCAGCGTTGACTTTACTACCACAGATACGCAGTATTTT	CSVDFTTTDTQYF
.	TRBJ2-1	TRBV7-2	TRBD1	TGTGCCAGCAGCCCCGGACAGGGGCTATACAATGAGCAGTTCTTC	CASSPGQGLYNEQFF
.	TRBJ1-4	TRBV28	.	TGTGCCAGCAGTAGTACGGAGTCAACTAATGAAAAACTGTTTTTT	CASSSTESTNEKLFF
.	TRBJ1-5	TRBV10-3	TRBD1	TGTGCCATCAGTGAGGGGACAGGGGCCGGGAGCAATCAGCCCCAGCATTTT	CAISEGTGAGSNQPQHF
few	TRBJ2-2	TRBV7-9	TRBD2	TGTGCCAGCAGCTTATTCATGAGGGAGGGTCTGAACACCGGGGAGCTGTTTTTT	CASSLFMREGLNTGELFF
few	TRBJ1-5	TRBV18	TRBD1	TGTGCCAGCTCACCTAACAGGGGGCATCAGCCCCAGCATTTT	CASSPNRGHQPQHF
.	TRBJ1-1	TRBV5-1	.	TGCGCCAGCAGCTTGTATAGCCAGAACACTGAAGCTTTCTTT	CASSLYSQNTEAFF
few	TRBJ1-1	TRBV6-5	.	TGTGCCAGCCTCAGGTCAATGAACACTGAAGCTTTCTTT	CASLRSMNTEAFF
.	TRBJ1-5	TRBV19	.	TGTGCCAGTAGTATTCAGGGAGGGCAGCCCCAGCATTTT	CASSIQGGQPQHF
.	TRBJ1-5	TRBV7-3	TRBD1	TGTGCCAGCAGCGAGACAGGGGGGCAGCCCCAGCATTTT	CASSETGGQPQHF
.	TRBJ2-7	TRBV18	TRBD1	TGTGCCAGCTCACCACCGTGGGACAGCTACGAGCAGTACTTC	CASSPPWDSYEQYF
.	TRBJ2-3	TRBV9	.	TGTGCCAGCAGCGGGCGACTGGGAGATACGCAGTATTTT	CASSGRLGDTQYF
.	TRBJ2-1	TRBV28	TRBD2	TGTGCCAGCAGGGGGCCGGGACTAGCGTCCTACAATGAGCAGTTCTTC	CASRGPGLASYNEQFF
.	TRBJ1-1	TRBV5-6	TRBD1	TGTGCCAGCAGCTGGGGGACAGGGTCTGGGGCTTTCTTT	CASSWGTGSGAFF
few	TRBJ2-3	TRBV7-8	.	TGTGCCAGCAGCTTATTGCTGGACTACACAGATACGCAGTATTTT	CASSLLLDYTDTQYF
once	TRBJ1-2	TRBV28	.	TGTGCCAGCAGTTTGGGACACCCGTATGGCTACACCTTC	CASSLGHPYGYTF
.	TRBJ1-1	TRBV5-1	.	TGCGCCAGCAGCCCGGGGGTCCAGATGAACACTGAAGCTTTCTTT	CASSPGVQMNTEAFF
once	TRBJ2-7	TRBV6-5	.	TGTGCCAGCAGTGTCGGTGCGCTGAGCTCCTACGAGCAGTACTTC	CASSVGALSSYEQYF
.	TRBJ1-2	TRBV19	.	TGTGCCAGTAGTATTGATTCGGTCCAGGGATATGGCTACACCTTC	CASSIDSVQGYGYTF
.	TRBJ2-1	TRBV2	TRBD2	TGTGCCAGCAGTGAAGCGGGGACTAGCGGGAGGGACAATGAGCAGTTCTTC	CASSEAGTSGRDNEQFF
few	TRBJ2-5	TRBV21-1	.	TGTGCCAGCAGCAAAGAATATGACGGGAGGGCCCTCGGGTATCTAGAGACCCAGTACTTC	CASSKEYDGRALGYLETQYF
few	TRBJ1-5	TRBV28	.	TGTGCCAGCAGTTTATCGTTTCAGGGGAATCAGCCCCAGCATTTT	CASSLSFQGNQPQHF
.	TRBJ2-1	TRBV7-3	.	TGTGCCAGCAGCCCAAGGGGAACTGGGAATGAGCAGTTCTTC	CASSPRGTGNEQFF
few	TRBJ2-1	TRBV6-1	.	TGTGCCAGCTCCCTAGGGACAAACTCCTACAATGAGCAGTTCTTC	CASSLGTNSYNEQFF
.	TRBJ2-5	TRBV15	.	TGTGCCACCAGCAGAGTGGGGGCGGGCCCGAGGGAGACCCAGTACTTC	CATSRVGAGPRETQYF
.	TRBJ1-1	TRBV9	TRBD1	TGTGCCAGCAGCGTGGGGACAGCGAACACTGAAGCTTTCTTT	CASSVGTANTEAFF
.	TRBJ1-1	TRBV7-3	.	TGTGCCAGCAGCTTAACCGGAGGGCTGATGAACACTGAAGCTTTCTTT	CASSLTGGLMNTEAFF
.	TRBJ2-7	TRBV7-2	.	TGTGCCAGCAGCTTAGTGAAGGGGACCTACGAGCAGTACTTC	CASSLVKGTYEQYF
.	TRBJ1-2	TRBV6-5	.	TGTGCCAGCACCCAGCAGGGGCCTCCCTATGGCTACACCTTC	CASTQQGPPYGYTF
few	TRBJ1-1	TRBV7-2	TRBD1	TGTGCCAGCAGAGCGACAGGGGGTAACACTGAAGCTTTCTTT	CASRATGGNTEAFF
.	TRBJ2-7	TRBV19	.	TGTGCCAGTAGTGGGGGGGGCACATCCTACGAGCAGTACTTC	CASSGGGTSYEQYF
.	TRBJ2-7	TRBV6-1	TRBD2	TGTGCCAGCAGTCCGGGACTAGCGTACTCCTACGAGCAGTACTTC	CASSPGLAYSYEQYF
.	TRBJ2-5	TRBV5-4	TRBD2	TGTGCCAGCAGCTTGCCGGGGGGGTCGATTGAGACCCAGTACTTC	CASSLPGGSIETQYF
.	TRBJ2-2	TRBV18	TRBD1	TGTGCCAGCTCACCACCTGGGACAGGGAACACCGGGGAGCTGTTTTTT	CASSPPGTGNTGELFF
.	TRBJ2-7	TRBV7-2	.	TGTGCCAGCAGCCGGGGGAGGCAGGCCGACTACGAGCAGTACTTC	CASSRGRQADYEQYF
.	TRBJ2-5	TRBV10-3	TRBD2	TGTGCCATCAGTGGTGTTAGCGGGAGGGTCCAAGAGACCCAGTACTTC	CAISGVSGRVQETQYF